These 8 T cell receptor beta chains were sequenced from one sample in a study of neurological immune-mediated disorders. Noted time point: longitudinal time-point 2. TCRdb processed the 5' RACE reads anew with MiXCR; each CDR3 protein has one entry. Here the sample spans over 30,000 distinct CDR3 sequences, less than 15% being singletons. Specimen: PBMCs. The receptor set was obtained from a woman aged 35 to 49 in good health.

This clonotype was detected many times. V and J are TRBV6-5 and TRBJ1-5; 9 bases line up with TRBD1. The germline V gene has CDR1 MNHEY and CDR2 SVGAGI. This CDR3 region has 14 residues. Trimming removed 6 bases from V and 6 bases from J; junction bases left unmatched: 6. As DNA, the CDR3 is TGTGCCAGCAGCTCCGGGACAGGGTTTCAGCCCCAGCATTTT. Its protein is CASSSGTGFQPQHF.

This clonotype was recorded at least ten times. This rearrangement joins TRBV21-1 to TRBJ1-5. TRBV21-1 is described as a pseudogene. The CDR3 spans 13 residues. The CDR3 DNA is TGTGCCAGCACCCTAACCGGTCGTGATCCCCAGCATTTT. This encodes CASTLTGRDPQHF.

On this clonotype itself: This likely comes from a read error, as the CDR3 has no conserved phenylalanine or tryptophan at its end. The chain recombines TRBV5-1 with TRBJ2-7, with a tentative D call TRBD2 (6 bases). The CDR3 consists of 14 residues. V gave up 2 bases and J gave up 0 bases, with 9 bases separating them. Per the germline V gene, CDR1 is SGHRS and CDR2 is YFSETQ. This CDR3 reads CASSFGGVSYEQYL. The CDR3 DNA reads TGCGCCAGCAGCTTTGGCGGGGTCTCCTACGAGCAGTACCTT.

The table lists this clonotype with many counts. This chain connects TRBV5-1 to TRBJ1-1; TRBD1 matches 8 bases. Looked up from germline, CDR1 is SGHRS and CDR2 is YFSETQ. V was clipped by 5 bases and J by 4 bases; unmatched bases: 1. This CDR3 is built from 12 residues. The CDR3 nucleotides are TGCGCCAGCAGAACAGGGGGCACTGAAGCTTTCTTT. Translating gives CASRTGGTEAFF.

This clonotype was picked up many times. The chain joins TRBV5-1 to TRBJ1-1; maybe TRBD1 (5 bases). Germline V gives CDR1 SGHRS, CDR2 YFSETQ. V was clipped by 4 bases and J by 8 bases, with 15 bases between them. The CDR3 length is 13 residues. The CDR3 nucleotides read TGCGCCAGCAGCCTACGGACAATGGGAGAAGCTTTCTTT. Translation: CASSLRTMGEAFF.

In its sample, this clonotype was seen many times. V usage is TRBV5-6 and J usage is TRBJ2-6; 11 bases line up with TRBD1. V trimming: 4 bases; J trimming: 4 bases; junction bases outside the gene matches: 7. The CDR3 loop spans 17 amino acids. Germline V gene sequence: CDR1 SGHDT, CDR2 YYEEEE. The CDR3, as DNA: TGTGCCAGCAGCAGGGGGACAGGGGGTTCAGGGGCCAACGTCCTGACTTTC. It specifies CASSRGTGGSGANVLTF.

This clonotype was observed at least ten times. V usage is TRBV4-1 and J usage is TRBJ2-2; weak D call: TRBD2 (6 bases). V was shortened by 4 bases and J by 9 bases, with 12 bases between the two germline ends. Germline V lookup: CDR1 MGHRA, CDR2 YSYEKL. This CDR3 has 13 residues. This CDR3 reads CASSLREDRELFF. The CDR3, as DNA: TGCGCCAGCAGCCTCAGGGAGGACCGGGAGCTGTTTTTT.

This clonotype was recorded at least ten times. This chain uses TRBV19 with TRBJ2-7; 7 nucleotides align to TRBD1. J was trimmed by 6 bases and V by 9 bases; bases with no gene match: 5. Per germline, CDR1 LNHDA and CDR2 SQIVND (reference sequence). This CDR3 is 11 amino acids long. The chain's CDR3 is CASRQGGEQYF. For the CDR3, the DNA is TGTGCCAGCAGACAGGGTGGCGAGCAGTACTTC.